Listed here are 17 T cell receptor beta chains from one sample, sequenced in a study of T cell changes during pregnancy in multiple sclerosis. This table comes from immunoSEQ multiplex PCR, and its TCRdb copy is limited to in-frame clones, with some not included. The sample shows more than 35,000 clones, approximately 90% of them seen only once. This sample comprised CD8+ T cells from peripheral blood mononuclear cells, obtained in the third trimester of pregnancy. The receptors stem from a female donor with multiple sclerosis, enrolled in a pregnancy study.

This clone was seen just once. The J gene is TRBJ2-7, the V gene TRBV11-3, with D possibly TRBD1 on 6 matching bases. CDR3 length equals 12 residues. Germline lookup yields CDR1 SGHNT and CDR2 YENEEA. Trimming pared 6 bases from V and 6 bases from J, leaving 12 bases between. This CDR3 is CASSLQGGEQYF. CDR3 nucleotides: TGTGCCAGCAGTCTACAGGGCGGCGAGCAGTACTTC.

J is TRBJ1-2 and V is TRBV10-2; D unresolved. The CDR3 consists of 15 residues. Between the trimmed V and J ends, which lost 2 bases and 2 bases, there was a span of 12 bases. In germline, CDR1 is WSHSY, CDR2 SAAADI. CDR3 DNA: TGCGCCAGCAGTGAGCCTTTTGCAGGAAACTATGGCTACACCTTC. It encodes CASSEPFAGNYGYTF.

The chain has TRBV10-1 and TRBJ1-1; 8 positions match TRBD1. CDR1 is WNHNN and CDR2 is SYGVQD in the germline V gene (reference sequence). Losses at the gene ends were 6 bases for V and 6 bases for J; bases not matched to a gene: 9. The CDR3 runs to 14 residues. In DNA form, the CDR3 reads TGCGCCAGCAGCGGACAGGGAGTTTACGCTGAAGCTTTCTTT. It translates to CASSGQGVYAEAFF.

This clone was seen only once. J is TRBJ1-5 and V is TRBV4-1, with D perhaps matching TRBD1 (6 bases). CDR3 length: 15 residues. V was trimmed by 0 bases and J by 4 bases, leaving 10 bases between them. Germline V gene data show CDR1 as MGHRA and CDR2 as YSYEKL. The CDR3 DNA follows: TGCGCCAGCAGCCAAGAAACAGGGCGGAATCAGCCCCAGCATTTT. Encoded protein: CASSQETGRNQPQHF.

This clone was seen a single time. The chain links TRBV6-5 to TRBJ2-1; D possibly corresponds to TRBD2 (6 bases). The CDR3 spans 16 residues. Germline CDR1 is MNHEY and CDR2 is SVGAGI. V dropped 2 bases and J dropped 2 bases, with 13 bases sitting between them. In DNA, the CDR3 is TGTGCCAGCAGTTACGAGGAGGGAACCGCCTACAATGAGCAGTTCTTC. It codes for CASSYEEGTAYNEQFF.

The CDR3: CASSQTMGGKNTGELFF. CDR3 nucleotides: TGCGCCAGCAGCCAAACCATGGGGGGTAAGAACACCGGGGAGCTGTTTTTT. The V and J genes are TRBV4-3 and TRBJ2-2, with a tentative D call TRBD2 (6 bases). Germline-derived CDR1 and CDR2 are LGHNA and YSLEER. The CDR3 consists of 17 residues. Deletions cut 2 bases from V and 1 base from J, with 14 bases between.

The CDR3 spells CASRTRQGATGELFF. The CDR3 region has the DNA TGTGCCAGCAGGACCCGACAGGGGGCTACCGGGGAGCTGTTTTTT. The gene calls are TRBV2 and TRBJ2-2, with 10 bases that match TRBD1. The V segment lost 6 bases and the J segment 5 bases; nucleotides outside the gene matches: 6. CDR1 SNHLY and CDR2 FYNNEI come from the germline V gene. The CDR3 is made up of 15 amino acids.

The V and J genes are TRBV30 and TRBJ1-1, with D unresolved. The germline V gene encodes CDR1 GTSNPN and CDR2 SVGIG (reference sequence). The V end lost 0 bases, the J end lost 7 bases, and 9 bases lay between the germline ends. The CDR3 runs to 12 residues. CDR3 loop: CAWSVGGFEAFF. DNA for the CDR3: TGTGCCTGGAGTGTTGGAGGGTTTGAAGCTTTCTTT.

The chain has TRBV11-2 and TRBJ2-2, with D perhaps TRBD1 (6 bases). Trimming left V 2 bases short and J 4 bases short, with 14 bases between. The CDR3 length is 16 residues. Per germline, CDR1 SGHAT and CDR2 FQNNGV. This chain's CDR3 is CASSLTSGTLTGELFF. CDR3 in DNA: TGTGCCAGCAGCTTAACGTCCGGGACACTCACCGGGGAGCTGTTTTTT.

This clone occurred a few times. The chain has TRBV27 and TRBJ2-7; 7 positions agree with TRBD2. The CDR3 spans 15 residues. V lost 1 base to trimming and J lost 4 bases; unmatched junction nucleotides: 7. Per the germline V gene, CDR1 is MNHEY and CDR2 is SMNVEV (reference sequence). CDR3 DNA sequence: TGTGCCAGCAGTTTATTGGCTAGCGGAGCGTACGAGCAGTACTTC. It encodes CASSLLASGAYEQYF.

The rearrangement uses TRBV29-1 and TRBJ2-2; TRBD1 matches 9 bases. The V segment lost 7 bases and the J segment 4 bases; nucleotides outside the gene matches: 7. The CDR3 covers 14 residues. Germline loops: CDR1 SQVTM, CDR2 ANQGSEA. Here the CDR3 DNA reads TGCAGCGCCACCGGGACAGGGACCACCGGGGAGCTGTTTTTT. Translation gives CSATGTGTTGELFF.

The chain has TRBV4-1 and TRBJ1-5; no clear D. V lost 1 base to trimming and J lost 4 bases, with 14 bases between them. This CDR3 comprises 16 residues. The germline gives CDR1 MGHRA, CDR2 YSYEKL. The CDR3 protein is CASSQAFWQENQPQHF. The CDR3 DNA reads TGCGCCAGCAGCCAAGCCTTCTGGCAGGAAAATCAGCCCCAGCATTTT.

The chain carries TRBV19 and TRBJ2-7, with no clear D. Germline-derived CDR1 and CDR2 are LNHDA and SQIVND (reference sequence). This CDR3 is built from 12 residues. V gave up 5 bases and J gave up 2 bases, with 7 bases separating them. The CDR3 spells CASSPRAYEQYF. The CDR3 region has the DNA TGTGCCAGTAGTCCCCGAGCCTACGAGCAGTACTTC.

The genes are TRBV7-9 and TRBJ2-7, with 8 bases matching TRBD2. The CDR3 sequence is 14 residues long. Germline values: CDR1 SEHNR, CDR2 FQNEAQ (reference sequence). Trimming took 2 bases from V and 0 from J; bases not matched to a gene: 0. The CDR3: CASSLREGSYEQYF. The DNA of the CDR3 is TGTGCCAGCAGCTTACGGGAGGGCTCCTACGAGCAGTACTTC.

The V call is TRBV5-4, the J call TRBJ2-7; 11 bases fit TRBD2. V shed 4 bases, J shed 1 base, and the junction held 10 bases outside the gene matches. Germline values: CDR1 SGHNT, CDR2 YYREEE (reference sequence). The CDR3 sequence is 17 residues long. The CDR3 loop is CASSLGLAGVSSYEQYF. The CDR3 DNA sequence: TGTGCCAGCAGCCTAGGACTAGCGGGCGTTTCTTCCTACGAGCAGTACTTC.

The CDR3 protein is CASSLILAGGPIIYEQYF. CDR3 DNA sequence: TGCGCCAGCAGCTTGATTCTAGCGGGAGGGCCCATCATTTACGAGCAGTACTTC. The genes are TRBV5-1 and TRBJ2-7, with 12 bases aligning to TRBD2. CDR3 length: 18 residues. Germline-derived CDR1 and CDR2 are SGHRS and YFSETQ. V gave up 1 base and J gave up 4 bases; unmatched junction bases: 12.

This CDR3 is CASSLRNRGTSSTDTQYF. As DNA, the CDR3 is TGCGCCAGCAGCTTGAGGAACAGGGGGACTTCTAGCACAGATACGCAGTATTTT. The rearrangement joins TRBV5-1 to TRBJ2-3; TRBD1 agrees at 8 bases. The CDR3 spans 18 residues. The germline CDR1 and CDR2 sequences are SGHRS and YFSETQ. After removal of 1 base from V and 0 bases from J, the junction contained 10 bases not matched to a gene.